This T cell receptor (beta chain) was observed in a study of blood T cell repertoires in COVID-19. Background on the study: Researchers got acute and convalescent COVID-19 samples from the United States, Italy and Spain. From T cells, B-cell-depleted T cells, or PBMCs came the material, which was cDNA or gDNA.

Per the authors' pipeline: Amplification of reference gene primers provided the estimated nucleated cell counts. The table came from immunoSEQ multiplex PCR; TCRdb's copy has only in-frame clones and leaves some out. That table gives V, J and clone size, and the DNA gave D and trimming. This sample has 300,000 to 400,000 clones, with 75% to 90% found just once. Seattle patients were enrolled during active infection and followed longitudinally. Looked up from germline, CDR1 is LGHNA and CDR2 is YNFKEQ. This CDR3 comprises 11 residues. V was cut by 4 bases and J by 9 bases, with 7 bases left in between.

This sequence joins TRBV4-2 and TRBJ2-1; no clear D gene. The sample taken for sequencing was peripheral blood. The sequence came from a woman aged 60-75 years with COVID-19, enrolled during active disease. DNA for the CDR3: TGTGCCAGCAGCCGAGCTGTTGAGCAGTTCTTC. Protein: CASSRAVEQFF.